This T cell receptor (beta chain) was recorded in a study of T cell changes during pregnancy in multiple sclerosis. The assay was immunoSEQ multiplex PCR, and TCRdb's table has in-frame clones only and misses some. The sample lists 35,000 to 55,000 clones, around 94% occurring once. The CDR3 length is 15 residues. V lost 1 base, J lost 5 bases, and 12 bases lay in between. Germline V lookup: CDR1 SSHAT, CDR2 FNYEAQ (reference sequence). The source is a female donor with multiple sclerosis, enrolled in a pregnancy study. The sequenced sample was peripheral blood. The rearrangement uses TRBV7-7 and TRBJ2-1; TRBD2 is a possible D gene (5 bases). Written as DNA, the CDR3 is TGTGCCAGCAGCTTAGGTAGCCTAGCCGACAATGAGCAGTTCTTC. It translates to CASSLGSLADNEQFF.